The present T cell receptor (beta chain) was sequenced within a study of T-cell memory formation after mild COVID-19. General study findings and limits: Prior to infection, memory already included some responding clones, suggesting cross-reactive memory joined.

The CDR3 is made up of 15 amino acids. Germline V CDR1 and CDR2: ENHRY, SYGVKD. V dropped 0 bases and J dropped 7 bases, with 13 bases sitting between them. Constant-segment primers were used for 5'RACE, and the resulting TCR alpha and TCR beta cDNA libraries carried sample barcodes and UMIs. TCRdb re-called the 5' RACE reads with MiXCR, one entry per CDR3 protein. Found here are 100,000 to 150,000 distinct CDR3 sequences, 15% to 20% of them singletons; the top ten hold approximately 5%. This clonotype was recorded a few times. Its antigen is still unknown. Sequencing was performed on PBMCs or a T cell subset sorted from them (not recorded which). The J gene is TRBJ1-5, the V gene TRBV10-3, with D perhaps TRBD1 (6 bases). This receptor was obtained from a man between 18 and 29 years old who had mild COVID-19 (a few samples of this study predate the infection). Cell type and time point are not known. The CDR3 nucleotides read TGTGCCATCAGTGAGTCGATAAAGGGGGGACAGCCCCAGCATTTT. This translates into CAISESIKGGQPQHF.